This T cell receptor (beta chain) derives from a study of T cells in Graves' hyperthyroidism and ophthalmopathy. RNA transcripts provided the source from which TCR beta CDR3 regions were amplified. The HTBI primer set served for first-round RT-PCR of the TCR CDR3. TCRdb reprocessed the multiplex PCR reads via MiXCR and lists one record per CDR3 protein. The sample contains approximately 560,000 distinct CDR3 sequences, more than 15% of which appear only once. V was shortened by 6 bases and J by 5 bases, with 10 bases between the two germline ends. CDR3 length: 13 amino acids. Germline V gives CDR1 MNHEY, CDR2 SMNVEV (reference sequence). The sample holds a few counts of this clonotype.

The gene calls are TRBV27 and TRBJ1-4; D is unclear. The source of this sequence is a woman in her twenties or thirties with Graves' hyperthyroidism. The material sequenced was blood. The CDR3 reads CASRGSQNEKLFF. The CDR3, as DNA: TGTGCCAGCAGGGGTTCCCAGAATGAAAAACTGTTTTTT.